Shown below are 3 T cell receptor beta chains from a single sample sequenced in a study of OX40 agonist ivuxolimab in advanced cancers. Data came from immunoSEQ multiplex PCR; TCRdb stores just in-frame clones and leaves some out. The sample yields about 61,000 clones, more than 65% seen once. Sample: CD4+ or CD8+ T cells sorted from blood, taken in a trial of the OX40 agonist ivuxolimab. All receptors come from an adult with an advanced solid tumor such as melanoma, head and neck, liver or kidney cancer.

This rearrangement joins TRBV27 to TRBJ2-3; D may be TRBD1 (6 bases). Trimming cost V 6 bases and J 6 bases, with 13 bases left between them. Germline lookup yields CDR1 MNHEY and CDR2 SMNVEV (reference sequence). The CDR3 has 13 amino acids. Here the CDR3 DNA reads TGTGCCAGCAGAGTGACAGGTCTGGATACGCAGTATTTT. Residues: CASRVTGLDTQYF.

The genes are TRBV11-2 and TRBJ2-7; either TRBD1 or TRBD2 may supply D (6 bases each). The V end lost 5 bases, the J end lost 6 bases, and 17 bases lay between the germline ends. The length of the CDR3 is 14 residues. Per germline, CDR1 SGHAT and CDR2 FQNNGV. The CDR3 sequence is CASSPLRGAGEQYF. The CDR3 DNA reads as TGTGCCAGCAGCCCGCTAAGGGGGGCGGGCGAGCAGTACTTC.

This clone was found once. The rearrangement uses TRBV23-1 and TRBJ2-2, with D possibly being TRBD2 (5 bases). TRBV23-1 is flagged as an ORF with uncertain function. The CDR3 totals 16 residues. V was cut by 2 bases and J by 6 bases, with 16 bases left in between. The CDR3 loop reads CASSQGSEEDAGELFF. The CDR3 DNA is TGCGCCAGCAGTCAAGGGTCAGAGGAGGATGCCGGGGAGCTGTTTTTT.